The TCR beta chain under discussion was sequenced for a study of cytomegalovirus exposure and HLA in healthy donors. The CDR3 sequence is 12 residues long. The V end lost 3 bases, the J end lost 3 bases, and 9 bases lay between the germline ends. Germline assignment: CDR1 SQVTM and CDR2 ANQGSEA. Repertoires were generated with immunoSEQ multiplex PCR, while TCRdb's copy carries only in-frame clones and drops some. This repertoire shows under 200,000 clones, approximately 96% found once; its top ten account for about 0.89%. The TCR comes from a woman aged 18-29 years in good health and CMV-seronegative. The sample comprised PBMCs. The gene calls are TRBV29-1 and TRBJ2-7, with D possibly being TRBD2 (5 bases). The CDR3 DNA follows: TGCAGCGTTGAGAGAGCGGACTACGAGCAGTACTTC. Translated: CSVERADYEQYF.